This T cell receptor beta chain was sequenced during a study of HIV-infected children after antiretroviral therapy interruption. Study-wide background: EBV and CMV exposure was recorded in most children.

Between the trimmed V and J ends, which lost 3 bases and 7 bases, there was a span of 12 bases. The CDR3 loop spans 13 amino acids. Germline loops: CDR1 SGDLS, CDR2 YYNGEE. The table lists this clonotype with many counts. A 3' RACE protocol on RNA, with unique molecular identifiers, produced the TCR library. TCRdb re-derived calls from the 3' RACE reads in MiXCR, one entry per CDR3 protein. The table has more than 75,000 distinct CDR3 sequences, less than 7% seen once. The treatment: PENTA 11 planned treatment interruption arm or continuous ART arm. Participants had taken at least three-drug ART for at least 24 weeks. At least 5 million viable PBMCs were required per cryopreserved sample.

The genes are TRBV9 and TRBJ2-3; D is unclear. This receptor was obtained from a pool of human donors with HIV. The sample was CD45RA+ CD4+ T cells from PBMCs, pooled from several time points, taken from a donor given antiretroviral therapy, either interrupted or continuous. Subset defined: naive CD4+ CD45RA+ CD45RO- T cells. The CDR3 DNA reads TGTGCCAGCAGCGGAGATGGAGCAAATACGCAGTATTTT. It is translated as CASSGDGANTQYF.